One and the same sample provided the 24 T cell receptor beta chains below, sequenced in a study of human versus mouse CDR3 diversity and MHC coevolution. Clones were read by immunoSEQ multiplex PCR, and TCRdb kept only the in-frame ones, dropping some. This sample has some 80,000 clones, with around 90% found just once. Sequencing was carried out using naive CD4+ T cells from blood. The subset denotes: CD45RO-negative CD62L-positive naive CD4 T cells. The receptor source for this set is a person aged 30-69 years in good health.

CDR3 bases: TGTGCCAGCAGCCAGAACACCGGGGAGCTGTTTTTT. Its translation is CASSQNTGELFF. This chain uses TRBV11-2 with TRBJ2-2; D unresolved. The CDR3 is 12 amino acids. The V and J ends lost 5 bases and 1 base respectively, with 2 bases between them. The germline V gene encodes CDR1 SGHAT and CDR2 FQNNGV.

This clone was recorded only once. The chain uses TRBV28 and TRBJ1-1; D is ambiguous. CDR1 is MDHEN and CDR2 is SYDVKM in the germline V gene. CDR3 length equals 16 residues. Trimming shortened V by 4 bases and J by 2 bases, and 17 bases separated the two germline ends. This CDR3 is CASSSDRTGRNTEAFF. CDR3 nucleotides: TGTGCCAGCAGTTCTGACCGGACGGGAAGAAACACTGAAGCTTTCTTT.

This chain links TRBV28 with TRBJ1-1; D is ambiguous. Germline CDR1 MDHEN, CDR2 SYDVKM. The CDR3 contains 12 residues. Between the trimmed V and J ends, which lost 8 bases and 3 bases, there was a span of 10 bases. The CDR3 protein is CASLGSHTEAFF. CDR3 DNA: TGTGCCAGCCTGGGCAGTCACACTGAAGCTTTCTTT. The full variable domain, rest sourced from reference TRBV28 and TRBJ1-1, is DVKVTQSSRYLVKRTGEKVFLECVQDMDHENMFWYRQDPGLGLRLIYFSYDVKMKEKGDIPEGYSVSREKKERFSLILESASTNQTSMYLCASLGSHTEAFFGQGTRLTVV.

CDR3 nucleotide sequence: TGTGCCAGCACCCCCGGTAGGGGCAGAGGCTGGGAGACCCAGTACTTC. It encodes CASTPGRGRGWETQYF. The chain uses TRBV9 and TRBJ2-5, with D perhaps matching TRBD1 (5 bases). The germline V gene has CDR1 SGDLS and CDR2 YYNGEE. V lost 6 bases and J 5 bases, leaving 23 bases between the germline ends. CDR3 length: 16 amino acids.

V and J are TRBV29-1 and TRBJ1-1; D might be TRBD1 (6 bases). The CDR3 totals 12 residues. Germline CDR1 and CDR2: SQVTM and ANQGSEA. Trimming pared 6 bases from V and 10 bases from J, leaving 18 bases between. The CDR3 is CSVDTGTSVAFF. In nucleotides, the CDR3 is TGCAGCGTCGACACAGGGACCTCTGTAGCTTTCTTT.

The CDR3 reads CATSRDSGGADTQYF. In DNA form, the CDR3 reads TGTGCCACCAGCAGAGATAGCGGGGGGGCAGATACGCAGTATTTT. The chain links TRBV15 to TRBJ2-3; 11 nucleotides agree with TRBD2. V dropped 0 bases and J dropped 4; count of bases not matched to a gene: 0. The CDR3 loop spans 15 amino acids. Per the germline V gene, CDR1 is LNHNV and CDR2 is YYDKDF (reference sequence).

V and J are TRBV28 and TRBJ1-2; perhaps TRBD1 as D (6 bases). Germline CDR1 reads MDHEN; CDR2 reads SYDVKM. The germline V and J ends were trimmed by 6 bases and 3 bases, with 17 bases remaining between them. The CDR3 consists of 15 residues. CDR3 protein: CASSPGTIEDYGYTF. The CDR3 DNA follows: TGTGCCAGCAGCCCCGGGACAATCGAGGACTATGGCTACACCTTC.

CDR3: CASSLRARLGYEQYF. The CDR3 coding sequence is TGTGCCAGCAGTTTGCGGGCCAGACTGGGCTACGAGCAGTACTTC. The chain employs TRBV27 and TRBJ2-7, with D possibly TRBD2 on 5 matching bases. The ends were cut back, 3 bases at V and 3 bases at J, with 15 bases in the middle. Germline V gene sequence: CDR1 MNHEY, CDR2 SMNVEV (reference sequence). The CDR3 runs 15 residues.

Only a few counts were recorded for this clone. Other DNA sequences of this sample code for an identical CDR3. The CDR3 sequence: CASSWTVNTEAFF. CDR3 DNA sequence: TGTGCCAGCAGTTGGACAGTTAACACTGAAGCTTTCTTT. This chain joins TRBV28 and TRBJ1-1; the D gene is possibly TRBD1 (6 bases). The germline V and J ends were trimmed by 4 bases and 2 bases, with 8 bases remaining between them. CDR3 length equals 13 residues. Germline V gives CDR1 MDHEN, CDR2 SYDVKM.

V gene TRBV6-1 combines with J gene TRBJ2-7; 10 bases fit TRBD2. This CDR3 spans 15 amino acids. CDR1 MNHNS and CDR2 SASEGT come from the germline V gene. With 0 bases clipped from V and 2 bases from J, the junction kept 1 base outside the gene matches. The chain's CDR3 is CASSEAGLAAYEQYF. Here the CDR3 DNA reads TGTGCCAGCAGTGAAGCAGGACTAGCGGCCTACGAGCAGTACTTC.

In DNA, the CDR3 is TGTGCCAGCTCACTGGGGACAGGGAGTCAGCCCCAGCATTTT. Protein: CASSLGTGSQPQHF. The chain joins TRBV18 to TRBJ1-5, with TRBD1 identical over 9 bases. Germline loops: CDR1 KGHSH, CDR2 LQKENI. The CDR3 has 14 amino acids. V was clipped by 4 bases and J by 6 bases; unmatched bases: 4.

The CDR3 DNA is TGTGCCTGGAGTGTCCTGGCGGGCTCGACGGAGACCCAGTACTTC. Protein product: CAWSVLAGSTETQYF. This chain links TRBV30 with TRBJ2-5, with D tentatively TRBD2 (5 bases). This CDR3 comprises 15 residues. Trimming took off 0 bases at V and 5 bases at J, with 16 bases between the two ends. Germline V gives CDR1 GTSNPN, CDR2 SVGIG (reference sequence).

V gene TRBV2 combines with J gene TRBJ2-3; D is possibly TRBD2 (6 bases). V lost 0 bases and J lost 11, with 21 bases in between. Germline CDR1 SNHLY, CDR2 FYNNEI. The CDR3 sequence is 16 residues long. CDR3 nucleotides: TGTGCCAGCAGTGAAGCGCTTCGCGGGGCCGAGGGAATGCAGTATTTT. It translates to CASSEALRGAEGMQYF.

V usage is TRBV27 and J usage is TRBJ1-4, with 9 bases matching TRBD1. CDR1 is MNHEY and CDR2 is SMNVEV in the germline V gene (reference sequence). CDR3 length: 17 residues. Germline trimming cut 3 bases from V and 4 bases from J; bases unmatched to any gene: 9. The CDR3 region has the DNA TGTGCCAGCAGTTTGTACCCCACGGGACAGGGTAATGAAAAACTGTTTTTT. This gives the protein CASSLYPTGQGNEKLFF.

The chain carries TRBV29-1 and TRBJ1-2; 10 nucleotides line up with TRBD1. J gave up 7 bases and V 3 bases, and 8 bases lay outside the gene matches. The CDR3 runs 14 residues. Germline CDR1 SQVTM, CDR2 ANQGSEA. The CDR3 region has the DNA TGCAGCGTTGAGGACAGGGGGAAAATGGGTGGCTACACCTTC. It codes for CSVEDRGKMGGYTF.

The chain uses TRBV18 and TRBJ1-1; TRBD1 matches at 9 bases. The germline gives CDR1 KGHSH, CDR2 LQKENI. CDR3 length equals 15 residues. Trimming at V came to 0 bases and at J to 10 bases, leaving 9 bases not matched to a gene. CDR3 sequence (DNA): TGTGCCAGCTCACCACCGGGACAGGGATTGGGGACAGCTTTCTTT. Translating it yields CASSPPGQGLGTAFF.

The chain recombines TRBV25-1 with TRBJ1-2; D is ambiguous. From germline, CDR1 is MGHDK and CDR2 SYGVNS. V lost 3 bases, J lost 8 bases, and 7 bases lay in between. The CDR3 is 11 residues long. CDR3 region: CASSDAGGYTF. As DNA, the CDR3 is TGTGCCAGCAGTGATGCGGGCGGCTACACCTTC.

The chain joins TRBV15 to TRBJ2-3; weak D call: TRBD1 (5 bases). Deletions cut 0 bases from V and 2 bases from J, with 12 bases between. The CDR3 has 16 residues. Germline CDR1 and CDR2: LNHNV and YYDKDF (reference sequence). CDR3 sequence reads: CATSRDRGAHTDTQYF. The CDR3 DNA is TGTGCCACCAGCAGAGATAGGGGCGCCCACACAGATACGCAGTATTTT.

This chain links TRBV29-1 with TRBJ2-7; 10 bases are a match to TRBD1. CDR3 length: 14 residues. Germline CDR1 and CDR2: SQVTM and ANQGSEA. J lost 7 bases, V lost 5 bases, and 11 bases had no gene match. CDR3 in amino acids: CSVRRDRGWVEQYF. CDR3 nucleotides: TGCAGCGTTCGCCGGGACAGGGGTTGGGTTGAGCAGTACTTC.

DNA for the CDR3: TGTGCCAGCAGTTTATATGGGGGGGCAAGCTATGGCTACACCTTC. It codes for CASSLYGGASYGYTF. The chain uses TRBV28 and TRBJ1-2; a possible D gene is TRBD1 (6 bases). This CDR3 comprises 15 residues. CDR1 is MDHEN, CDR2 SYDVKM, per germline. V lost 1 base and J lost 4, with 13 bases in between.

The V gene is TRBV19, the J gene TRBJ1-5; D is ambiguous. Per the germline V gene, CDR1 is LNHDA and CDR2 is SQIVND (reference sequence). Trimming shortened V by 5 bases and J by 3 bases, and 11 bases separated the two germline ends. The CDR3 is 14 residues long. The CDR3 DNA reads TGTGCCAGTAGTTACGTGGGCCACAATCAGCCCCAGCATTTT. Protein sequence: CASSYVGHNQPQHF.

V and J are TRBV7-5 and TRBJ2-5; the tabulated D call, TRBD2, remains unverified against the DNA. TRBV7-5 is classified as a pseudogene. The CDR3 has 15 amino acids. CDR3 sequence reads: CVRSFPGSGRETQYF. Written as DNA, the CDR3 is TGTGTCAGAAGCTTTCCTGGGTCGGGTCGAGAGACCCAGTACTTC.

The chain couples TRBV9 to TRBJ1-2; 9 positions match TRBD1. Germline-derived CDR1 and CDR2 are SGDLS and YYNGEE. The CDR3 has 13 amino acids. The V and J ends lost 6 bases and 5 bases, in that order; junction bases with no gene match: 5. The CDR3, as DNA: TGTGCCAGCACCAAGGGACAGGGATATGGCTACACCTTC. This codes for CASTKGQGYGYTF.

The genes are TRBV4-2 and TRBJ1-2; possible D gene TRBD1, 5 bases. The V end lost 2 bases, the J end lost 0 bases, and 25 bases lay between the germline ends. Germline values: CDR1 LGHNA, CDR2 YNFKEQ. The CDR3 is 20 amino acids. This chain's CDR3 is CASSQSPGAQGGQTNYGYTF. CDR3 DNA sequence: TGTGCCAGCAGCCAATCCCCCGGGGCGCAGGGAGGCCAAACTAACTATGGCTACACCTTC.